Each of the 2 T cell receptor beta chains below was sequenced from the same sample in a study of blood T cell repertoires in COVID-19. Some clones are missing from TCRdb's copy, which holds only in-frame ones; the method was immunoSEQ multiplex PCR. The top ten hold approximately 2.8% of the sample, which has hundreds of thousands of clones, less than 90% seen once. Sequencing was performed on PBMCs or T cells enriched from blood (not recorded which). The source of these receptors is a woman aged 45 to 65 in a cohort exposed to, infected with or recovered from COVID-19 (not recorded which).

The rearrangement links TRBV4-2 to TRBJ1-2, with 8 bases identical to TRBD1. This CDR3 has 15 amino acids. V lost 0 bases and J lost 7; bases outside the gene matches: 7. Germline lookup yields CDR1 LGHNA and CDR2 YNFKEQ. The CDR3 is CASSQDLTGDFGYTF. In DNA, the CDR3 is TGTGCCAGCAGCCAAGACTTGACAGGGGATTTTGGCTACACCTTC.

J is TRBJ1-5 and V is TRBV5-3; 9 nucleotides match TRBD1. TRBV5-3 is marked as an open reading frame, function uncertain. With 0 bases clipped from V and 10 bases from J, the junction kept 23 bases outside the gene matches. This CDR3 is 20 amino acids long. As DNA, the CDR3 is TGTGCCAGAAGCTTGGAGGGTTTTACCCGCCGGGACAGGGAATCCCATCCCCAGCATTTT. Protein sequence: CARSLEGFTRRDRESHPQHF.